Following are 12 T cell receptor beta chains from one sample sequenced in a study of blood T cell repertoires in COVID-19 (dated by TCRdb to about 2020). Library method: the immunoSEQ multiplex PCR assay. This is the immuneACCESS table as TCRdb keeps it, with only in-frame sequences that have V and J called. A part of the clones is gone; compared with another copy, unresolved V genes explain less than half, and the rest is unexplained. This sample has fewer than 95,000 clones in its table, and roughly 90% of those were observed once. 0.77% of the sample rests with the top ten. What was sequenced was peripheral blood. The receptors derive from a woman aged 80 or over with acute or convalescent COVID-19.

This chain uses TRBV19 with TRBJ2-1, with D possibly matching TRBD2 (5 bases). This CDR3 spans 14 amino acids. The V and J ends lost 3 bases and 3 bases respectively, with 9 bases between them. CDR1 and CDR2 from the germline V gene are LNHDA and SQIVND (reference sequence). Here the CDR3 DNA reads TGTGCCAGTAGTATCGGGGTGTTCTACAATGAGCAGTTCTTC. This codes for CASSIGVFYNEQFF.

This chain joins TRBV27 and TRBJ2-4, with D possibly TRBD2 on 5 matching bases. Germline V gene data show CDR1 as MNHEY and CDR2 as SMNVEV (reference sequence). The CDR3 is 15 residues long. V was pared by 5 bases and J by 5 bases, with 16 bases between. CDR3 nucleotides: TGTGCCAGCAGTCCGAGGGCTCAAAGCGAAAACATTCAGTACTTC. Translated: CASSPRAQSENIQYF.

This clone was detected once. The CDR3 DNA follows: TGTGCCAGCAGTTCGGGGACAGATTCACCCCTCCACTTT. Its protein is CASSSGTDSPLHF. The chain recombines TRBV12-3 or TRBV12-4 with TRBJ1-6; 7 bases are a match to TRBD1. V trimming: 4 bases; J trimming: 8 bases; junction bases outside the gene matches: 2. The CDR3 is 13 residues long.

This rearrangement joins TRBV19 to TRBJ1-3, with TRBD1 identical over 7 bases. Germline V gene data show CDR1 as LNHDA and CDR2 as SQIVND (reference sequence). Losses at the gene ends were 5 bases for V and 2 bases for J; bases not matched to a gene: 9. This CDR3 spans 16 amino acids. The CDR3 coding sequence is TGTGCCAGTAGTTCTCGACAGGGAGGAACTGGAAACACCATATATTTT. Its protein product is CASSSRQGGTGNTIYF.

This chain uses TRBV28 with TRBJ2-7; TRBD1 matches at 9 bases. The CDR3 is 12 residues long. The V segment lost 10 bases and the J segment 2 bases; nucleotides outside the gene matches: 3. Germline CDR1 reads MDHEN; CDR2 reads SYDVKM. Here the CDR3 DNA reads TGTGCCACCCGGGACAGGGCCTACGAGCAGTACTTC. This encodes CATRDRAYEQYF.

In DNA form, the CDR3 reads TGTGCCAGTAGTATATTACAGGTTAGCAATCAGCCCCAGCATTTT. It translates to CASSILQVSNQPQHF. The chain has TRBV19 and TRBJ1-5; a possible D gene is TRBD1 (5 bases). The germline V gene has CDR1 LNHDA and CDR2 SQIVND (reference sequence). Trimming pared 2 bases from V and 0 bases from J, leaving 8 bases between. The CDR3 spans 15 residues.

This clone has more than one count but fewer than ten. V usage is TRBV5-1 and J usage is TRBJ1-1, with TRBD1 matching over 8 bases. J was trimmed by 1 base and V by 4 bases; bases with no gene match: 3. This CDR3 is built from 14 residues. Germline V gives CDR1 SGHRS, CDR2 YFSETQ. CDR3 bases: TGCGCCAGCAGCCATGACAGGGGGAACACTGAAGCTTTCTTT. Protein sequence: CASSHDRGNTEAFF.

CDR3 residues: CASSSIDRGETQYF. The CDR3 DNA is TGCGCCAGCAGCTCCATAGACAGGGGAGAGACCCAGTACTTC. The J gene is TRBJ2-5, the V gene TRBV5-1; 8 nucleotides line up with TRBD1. CDR1 is SGHRS, CDR2 YFSETQ, per germline. The CDR3 contains 14 residues. The V and J ends lost 3 bases and 4 bases, in that order; junction bases with no gene match: 5.

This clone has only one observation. The CDR3 sequence is CASRHRVTSNQPQHF. CDR3 nucleotide sequence: TGTGCCAGCAGGCACAGGGTTACGAGCAATCAGCCCCAGCATTTT. The chain carries TRBV28 and TRBJ1-5, with a possible D match to TRBD1 (6 bases). The CDR3 sequence is 15 residues long. V lost 6 bases, J lost 1 base, and 13 bases lay in between. Germline V gene data show CDR1 as MDHEN and CDR2 as SYDVKM.

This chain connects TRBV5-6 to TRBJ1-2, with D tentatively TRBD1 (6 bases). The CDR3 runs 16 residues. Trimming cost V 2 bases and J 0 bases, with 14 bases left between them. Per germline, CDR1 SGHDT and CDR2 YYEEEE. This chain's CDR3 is CASSLRGIGANYGYTF. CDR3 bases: TGTGCCAGCAGCTTAAGGGGGATCGGAGCTAACTATGGCTACACCTTC.

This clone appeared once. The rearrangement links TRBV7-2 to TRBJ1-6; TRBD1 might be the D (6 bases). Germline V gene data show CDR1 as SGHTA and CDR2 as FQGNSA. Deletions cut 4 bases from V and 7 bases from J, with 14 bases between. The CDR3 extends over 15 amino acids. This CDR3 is CASSSSGTRNSPLHF. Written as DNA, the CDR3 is TGTGCCAGCAGCTCATCCGGGACAAGAAATTCACCCCTCCACTTT.

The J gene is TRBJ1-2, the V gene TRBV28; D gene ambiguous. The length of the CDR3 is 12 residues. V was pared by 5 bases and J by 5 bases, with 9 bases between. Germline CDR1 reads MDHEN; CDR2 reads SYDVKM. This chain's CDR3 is CASSRGLYGYTF. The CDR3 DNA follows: TGTGCCAGCAGTCGAGGGTTATATGGCTACACCTTC.